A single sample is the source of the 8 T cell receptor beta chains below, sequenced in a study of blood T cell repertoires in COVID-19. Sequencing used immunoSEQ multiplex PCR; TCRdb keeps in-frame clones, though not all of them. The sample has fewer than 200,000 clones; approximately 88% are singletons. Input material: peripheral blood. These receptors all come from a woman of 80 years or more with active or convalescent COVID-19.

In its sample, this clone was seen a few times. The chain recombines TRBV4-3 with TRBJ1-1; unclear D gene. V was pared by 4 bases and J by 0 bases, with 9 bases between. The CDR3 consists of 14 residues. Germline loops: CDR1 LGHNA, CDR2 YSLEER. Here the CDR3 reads CASSRGPVNTEAFF. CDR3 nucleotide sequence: TGCGCCAGCAGCCGAGGCCCCGTGAACACTGAAGCTTTCTTT.

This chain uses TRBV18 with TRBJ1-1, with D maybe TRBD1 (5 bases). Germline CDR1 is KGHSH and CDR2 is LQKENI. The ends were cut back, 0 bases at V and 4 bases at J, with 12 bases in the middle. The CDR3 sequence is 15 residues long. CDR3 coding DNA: TGTGCCAGCTCACCACCGGTCCCTCAGGGCACTGAAGCTTTCTTT. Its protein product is CASSPPVPQGTEAFF.

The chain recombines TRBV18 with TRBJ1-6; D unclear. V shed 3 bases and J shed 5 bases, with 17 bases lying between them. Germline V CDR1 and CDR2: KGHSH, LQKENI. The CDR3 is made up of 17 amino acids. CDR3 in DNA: TGTGCCAGCTCACCTAATTCAGGTTTTACTGATAATTCACCCCTCCACTTT. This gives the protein CASSPNSGFTDNSPLHF. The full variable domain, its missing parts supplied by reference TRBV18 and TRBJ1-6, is NAGVMQNPRHLVRRRGQEARLRCSPMKGHSHVYWYRQLPEEGLKFMVYLQKENIIDESGMPKERFSAEFPKEGPSILRIQQVVRGDSAAYFCASSPNSGFTDNSPLHFGNGTRLTVT.

This chain's CDR3 is CASSESTAGGNNEQFF. The CDR3 DNA sequence: TGCGCCAGCAGTGAGTCGACAGCGGGGGGCAACAATGAGCAGTTCTTC. The chain joins TRBV10-1 to TRBJ2-1; 9 nucleotides align to TRBD2. The CDR3 consists of 16 residues. The germline V gene has CDR1 WNHNN and CDR2 SYGVQD (reference sequence). The V and J ends lost 0 bases and 5 bases, in that order; junction bases with no gene match: 5.

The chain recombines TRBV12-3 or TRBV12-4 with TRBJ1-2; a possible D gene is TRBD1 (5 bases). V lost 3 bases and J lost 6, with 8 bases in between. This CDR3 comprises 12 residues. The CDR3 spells CASSLGGDGYTF. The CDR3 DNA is TGTGCCAGCAGTTTGGGGGGTGATGGCTACACCTTC.

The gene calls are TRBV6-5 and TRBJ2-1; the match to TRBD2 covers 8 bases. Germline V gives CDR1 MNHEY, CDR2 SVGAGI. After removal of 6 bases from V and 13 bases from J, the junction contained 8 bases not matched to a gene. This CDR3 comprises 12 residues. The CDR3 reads CASSESGGAQFF. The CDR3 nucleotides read TGTGCCAGCAGCGAGAGCGGGGGCGCCCAGTTCTTC.

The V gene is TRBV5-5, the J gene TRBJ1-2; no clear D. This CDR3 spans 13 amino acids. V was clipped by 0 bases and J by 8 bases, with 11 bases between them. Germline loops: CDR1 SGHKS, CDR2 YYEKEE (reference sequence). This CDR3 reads CASSLDVGRGYTF. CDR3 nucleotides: TGTGCCAGCAGCTTGGACGTAGGGAGGGGCTACACCTTC.

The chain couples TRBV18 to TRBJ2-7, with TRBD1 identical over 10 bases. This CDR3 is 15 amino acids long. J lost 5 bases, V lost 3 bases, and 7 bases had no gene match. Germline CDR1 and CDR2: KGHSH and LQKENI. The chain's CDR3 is CASSPLGQGINEQYF. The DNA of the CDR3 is TGTGCCAGCTCACCTTTGGGACAGGGGATCAACGAGCAGTACTTC. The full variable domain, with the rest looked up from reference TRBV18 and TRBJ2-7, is NAGVMQNPRHLVRRRGQEARLRCSPMKGHSHVYWYRQLPEEGLKFMVYLQKENIIDESGMPKERFSAEFPKEGPSILRIQQVVRGDSAAYFCASSPLGQGINEQYFGPGTRLTVT.